This entry is about one T cell receptor beta chain. No antigen is known for it. No base qualities exist here, and no much larger clone lies one base off it. For CDR1 and CDR2, the germline V gene lists ENHRY and SYGVKD. The germline V end is reduced by 9 bases and the J end by 4 bases; junction bases left unmatched: 5. There are 13 amino acids in the CDR3, from cysteine to phenylalanine inclusive. The DNA shown is the 39-base CDR3, in frame from base 1. The collaborating institutions used their own protocols to collect whole blood in K2EDTA tubes. Collaborator samples were shipped for TCRbeta analysis as frozen whole blood, isolated PBMCs, or DNA extracted from either sample type. These data originate in a study of blood T cell repertoires in COVID-19 (dated by TCRdb to 2019 to 2021). Background on the whole study: Samples covering the acute and convalescent phases of COVID-19 were provided by collaborators in the United States, Italy and Spain. The prospective study material was composed of cDNA or gDNA derived from T cells, B-cell-depleted T cells, or PBMCs. Deeply sampled blood TCRbeta repertoires from subjects exposed to, actively infected with, or recovered from COVID-19 were included in the dataset. The repertoires were released in a freely available public database meant as a resource for research on the immune response to SARS-CoV-2. The samples were drawn from two sources: the first 160 participants of the ongoing ImmuneRACE study, and 950 to 1,500 subjects contributed by 6 global collaborators. Sample metadata almost always included a de-identified subject ID, COVID-19 status, age in years and sex. Where HLA class I and class II types were available, the types were taken from metadata supplied by the sample provider, not from assay-based typing.

TCRbeta CDR3 regions were amplified from genomic DNA using the immunoSEQ Assay, a bias-controlled multiplex PCR. The original methods were these. Nucleated cell counts per sample were estimated from amplification of reference gene primers within the assay. Sequence reads were collapsed and filtered to measure the absolute abundance of every unique TCRbeta CDR3 rearrangement. Productive Simpson clonality was computed per sample as the square root of Simpson's diversity index over productive rearrangements. In its TCRdb copy, this immuneACCESS table keeps in-frame sequences only and misses some clones. Where compared with another copy, unresolved V genes explain less than half of these, and the others have no known cause. From that table come the V and J calls and clone size; the DNA was used to work out D and trimming. For this sample the table gives about 230,000 clones, of which approximately 80% were detected only once. Of the sample, 6.5% to 9% falls within the top ten clones.

General findings and caveats noted by the study authors: Clinical and demographic metadata were provided uncurated, with the amount varying by source and participant.

Material for sequencing was peripheral blood. This sequence was found in a woman aged 45-59 years with acute or convalescent COVID-19. This sequence uses TRBV10-3 and TRBJ2-5, and 10 junction bases match TRBD1. The CDR3: CAISWDRGETQYF. The DNA sequence follows: TGTGCCATTTCCTGGGACAGGGGAGAGACCCAGTACTTC.